This TCR beta chain was observed in a study of blood T cell repertoires in COVID-19. Study-wide background: T cells, B-cell-depleted T cells, or PBMCs provided the cDNA or gDNA that served as material.

Authors' analysis steps: Counts of nucleated cells, estimated from reference gene primer amplification, were obtained. Generated by immunoSEQ multiplex PCR, the TCRdb table keeps only in-frame clones and is missing some. V and J calls plus clone size are reproduced from that table; the DNA served to infer D and trimming. The profile shows about half a million clones, approximately 85% of them singletons. Trimming cost V 0 bases and J 10 bases, with 9 bases left between them. The germline V gene encodes CDR1 KGHDR and CDR2 SFDVKD. This CDR3 contains 13 residues. The J gene is TRBJ2-1, the V gene TRBV24-1; tentatively, D is TRBD1 (5 bases). Sequenced material: peripheral blood. The sequence derives from a human donor in a cohort sampled during active COVID-19. The CDR3 DNA reads as TGTGCCACCAGTGATTTGCGGACACCAGAGCAGTTCTTC. This translates into CATSDLRTPEQFF.